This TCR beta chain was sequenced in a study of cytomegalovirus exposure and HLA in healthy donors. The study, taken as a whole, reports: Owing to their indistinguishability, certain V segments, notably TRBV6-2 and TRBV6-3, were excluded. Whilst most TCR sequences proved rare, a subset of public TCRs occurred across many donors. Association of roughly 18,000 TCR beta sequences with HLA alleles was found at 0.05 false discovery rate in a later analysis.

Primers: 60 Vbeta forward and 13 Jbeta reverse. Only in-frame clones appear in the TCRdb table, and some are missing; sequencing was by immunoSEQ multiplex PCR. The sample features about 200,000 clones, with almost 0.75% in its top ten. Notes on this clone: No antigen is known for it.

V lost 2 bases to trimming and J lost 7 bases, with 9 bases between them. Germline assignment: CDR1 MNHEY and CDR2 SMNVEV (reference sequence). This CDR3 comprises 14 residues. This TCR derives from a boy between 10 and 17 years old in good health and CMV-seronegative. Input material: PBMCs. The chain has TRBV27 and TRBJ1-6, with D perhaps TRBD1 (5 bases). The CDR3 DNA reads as TGTGCCAGCAGTTTAACTACAGGAAATTCACCCCTCCACTTT. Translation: CASSLTTGNSPLHF.